The clone carrying this T cell receptor (beta chain) has only a few counts. The data were obtained in a study of control samples from healthy donors and cancer patients. Method: immunoSEQ multiplex PCR; TCRdb's copy keeps in-frame clones and lacks some. The sample has 85,000 to 95,000 clones; roughly nine tenths are singletons. V was pared by 2 bases and J by 4 bases, with 8 bases between. CDR3 size: 13 residues. The germline gives CDR1 MNHNS, CDR2 SASEGT. This sequence joins TRBV6-1 and TRBJ1-1; D unclear. Input material: blood. The sequence was collected from a woman in her 70s in good health. The CDR3 DNA is TGTGCCAGCAGTGAATTATGGGGCACTGAAGCTTTCTTT. Protein sequence: CASSELWGTEAFF.